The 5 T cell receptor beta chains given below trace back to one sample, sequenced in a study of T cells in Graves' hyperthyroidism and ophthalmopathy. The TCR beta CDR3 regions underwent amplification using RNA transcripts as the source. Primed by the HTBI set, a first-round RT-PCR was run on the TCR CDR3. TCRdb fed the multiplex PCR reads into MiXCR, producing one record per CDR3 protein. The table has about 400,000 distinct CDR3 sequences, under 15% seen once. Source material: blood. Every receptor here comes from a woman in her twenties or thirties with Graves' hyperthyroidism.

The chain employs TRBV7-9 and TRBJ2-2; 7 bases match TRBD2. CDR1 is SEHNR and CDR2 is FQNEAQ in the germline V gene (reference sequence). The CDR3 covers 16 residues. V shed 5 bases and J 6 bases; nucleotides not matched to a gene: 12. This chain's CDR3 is CASSAVLTSRSGELFF. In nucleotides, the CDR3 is TGTGCCAGCAGCGCCGTTCTGACTAGCCGGTCCGGGGAGCTGTTTTTT.

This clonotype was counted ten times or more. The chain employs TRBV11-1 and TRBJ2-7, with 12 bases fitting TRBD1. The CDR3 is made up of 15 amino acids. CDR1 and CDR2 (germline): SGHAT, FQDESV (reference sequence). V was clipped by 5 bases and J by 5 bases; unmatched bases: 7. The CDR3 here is CASSGTGTGGDEQYF. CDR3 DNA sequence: TGTGCCAGCAGCGGTACCGGGACAGGGGGCGACGAGCAGTACTTC. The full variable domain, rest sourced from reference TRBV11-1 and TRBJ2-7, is EAEVAQSPRYKITEKSQAVAFWCDPISGHATLYWYRQILGQGPELLVQFQDESVVDDSQLPKDRFSAERLKGVDSTLKIQPAELGDSAMYLCASSGTGTGGDEQYFGPGTRLTVT.

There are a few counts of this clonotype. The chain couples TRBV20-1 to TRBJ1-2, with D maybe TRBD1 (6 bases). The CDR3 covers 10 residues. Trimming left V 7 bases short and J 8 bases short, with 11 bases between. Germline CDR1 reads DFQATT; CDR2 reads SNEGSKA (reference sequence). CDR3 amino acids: CSGEGEGYTF. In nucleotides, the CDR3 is TGCAGTGGAGAGGGGGAAGGCTACACCTTC.

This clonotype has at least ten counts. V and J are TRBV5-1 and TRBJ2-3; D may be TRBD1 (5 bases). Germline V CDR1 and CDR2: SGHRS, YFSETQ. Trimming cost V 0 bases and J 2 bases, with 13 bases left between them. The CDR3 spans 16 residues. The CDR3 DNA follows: TGCGCCAGCAGCTTGGGAGCGACAGCAATCACAGATACGCAGTATTTT. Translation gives CASSLGATAITDTQYF.

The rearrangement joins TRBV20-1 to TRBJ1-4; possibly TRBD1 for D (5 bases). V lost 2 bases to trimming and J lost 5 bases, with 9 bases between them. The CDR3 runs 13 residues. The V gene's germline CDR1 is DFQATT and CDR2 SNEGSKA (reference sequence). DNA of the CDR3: TGCAGTGCTAGAAACAGGCGGAATGAAAAACTGTTTTTT. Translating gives CSARNRRNEKLFF.